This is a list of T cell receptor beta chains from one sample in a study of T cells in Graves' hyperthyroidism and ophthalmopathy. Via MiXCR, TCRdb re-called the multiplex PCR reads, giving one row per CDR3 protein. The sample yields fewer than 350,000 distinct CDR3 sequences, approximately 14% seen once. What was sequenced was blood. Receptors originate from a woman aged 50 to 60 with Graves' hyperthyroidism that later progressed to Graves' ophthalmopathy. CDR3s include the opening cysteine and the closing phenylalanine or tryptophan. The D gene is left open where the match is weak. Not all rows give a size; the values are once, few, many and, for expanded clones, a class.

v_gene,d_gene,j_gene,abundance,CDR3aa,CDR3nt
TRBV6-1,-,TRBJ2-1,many,CASMEGPSSFYNEQFF,TGTGCCAGCATGGAGGGGCCATCTTCATTTTACAATGAGCAGTTCTTC
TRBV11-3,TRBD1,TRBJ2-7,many,CASSMGQSYEQYF,TGTGCCAGCAGCATGGGACAGTCCTACGAGCAGTACTTC
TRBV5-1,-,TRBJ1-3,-,CASSLVPGSGNTIYF,TGCGCCAGCAGCTTAGTACCGGGCTCTGGAAACACCATATATTTT
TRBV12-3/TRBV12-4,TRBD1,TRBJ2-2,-,CASRSGQSNTGELVF,TGTGCCAGCAGATCGGGACAGTCGAACACCGGGGAGCTGGTTTTC
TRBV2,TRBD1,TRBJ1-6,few,CASSVRGPSPLHF,TGTGCCAGCAGTGTAAGGGGGCCTTCACCCCTCCACTTT
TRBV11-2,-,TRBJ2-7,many,CASSHDSTYEQYF,TGTGCCAGCAGTCACGACAGTACCTACGAGCAGTACTTC
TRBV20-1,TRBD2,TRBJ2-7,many,CSARDLGRLAGEQYF,TGCAGTGCTAGAGATCTAGGTCGGCTAGCGGGCGAGCAGTACTTC
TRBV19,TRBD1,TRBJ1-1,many,CASSMKGASEAFF,TGTGCCAGTAGTATGAAGGGGGCGAGTGAAGCTTTCTTT
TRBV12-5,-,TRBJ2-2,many,CASGLVTGELFF,TGTGCTAGTGGTTTGGTAACCGGGGAGCTGTTTTTT
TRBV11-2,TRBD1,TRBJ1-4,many,CASSFGGQAATNEKLFF,TGTGCCAGCAGCTTTGGGGGACAGGCAGCAACTAATGAAAAACTGTTTTTT
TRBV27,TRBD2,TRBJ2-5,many,CASSNSWGLSQETQYF,TGTGCCAGCAGTAACTCGTGGGGACTAAGCCAAGAGACCCAGTACTTC
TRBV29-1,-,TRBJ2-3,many,CSVASGQGTDTQYF,TGCAGCGTCGCGAGCGGGCAGGGGACAGATACGCAGTATTTT
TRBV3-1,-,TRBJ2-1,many,CASSQGKDNEQFF,TGTGCCAGCAGCCAAGGAAAGGATAATGAGCAGTTCTTC
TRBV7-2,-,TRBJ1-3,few,CASSSERTSGNTIYF,TGTGCCAGCAGCTCCGAGAGGACCTCTGGAAACACCATATATTTT
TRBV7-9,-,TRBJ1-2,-,CASSLPLGVEGGYTF,TGTGCCAGCAGCCTCCCCTTGGGTGTGGAGGGTGGCTACACCTTC
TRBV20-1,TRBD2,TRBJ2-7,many,CSARTSGAYEQYF,TGCAGTGCCAGGACTAGCGGGGCCTACGAGCAGTACTTC
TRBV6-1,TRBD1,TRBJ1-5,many,CAGSTGQGNQPQHF,TGTGCCGGCTCTACGGGACAGGGTAATCAGCCCCAGCATTTT
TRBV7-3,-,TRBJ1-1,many,CASSLTRTGGTEAFF,TGTGCCAGCAGCTTAACTCGGACCGGGGGTACTGAAGCTTTCTTT
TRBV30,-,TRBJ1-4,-,CAWSWGLGAEKLFF,TGTGCCTGGAGCTGGGGGTTAGGGGCTGAAAAACTGTTTTTT
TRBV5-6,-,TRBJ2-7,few,CASSTTASDSEQYF,TGTGCCAGCAGCACGACAGCGAGTGACTCCGAGCAGTACTTC
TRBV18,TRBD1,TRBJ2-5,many,CASSRTGTGEETQYF,TGTGCCAGCTCTCGGACCGGGACAGGGGAGGAGACCCAGTACTTC
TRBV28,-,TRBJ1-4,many,CASRTRSEKLFF,TGTGCCTCCCGGACGCGGAGTGAAAAACTGTTTTTT
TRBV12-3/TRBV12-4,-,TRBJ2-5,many,CASSYTRPETQYF,TGTGCCAGCAGCTATACTAGACCAGAGACCCAGTACTTC
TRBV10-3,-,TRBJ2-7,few,CAIMTEGYEQYF,TGTGCCATCATGACAGAAGGCTACGAGCAGTACTTC
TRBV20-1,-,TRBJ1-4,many,CSARDSINEKLFF,TGCAGTGCACGGGACTCAATTAATGAAAAACTGTTTTTT
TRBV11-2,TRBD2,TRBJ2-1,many,CASSKREEKFF,TGTGCCAGCAGCAAGCGGGAGGAGAAGTTCTTC
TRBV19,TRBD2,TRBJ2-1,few,CASTGTSATTGDEQFF,TGTGCCAGTACCGGGACTAGCGCCACCACCGGGGATGAGCAGTTCTTC
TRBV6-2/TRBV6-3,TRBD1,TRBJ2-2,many,CASADRLSTGELFF,TGTGCCAGCGCGGACAGGCTTTCCACCGGGGAGCTGTTTTTT
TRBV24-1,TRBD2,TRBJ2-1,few,CATSGWREIDNEQFF,TGTGCCACCAGTGGTTGGCGGGAGATCGACAATGAGCAGTTCTTC
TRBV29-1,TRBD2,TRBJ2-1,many,CSVETLASGRPNEQFF,TGCAGCGTTGAAACCCTCGCTAGCGGGAGGCCCAATGAGCAGTTCTTC
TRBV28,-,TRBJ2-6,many,CASMAPRTRGGSSGANVLTF,TGTGCCAGCATGGCCCCGAGGACCAGGGGGGGTAGCTCTGGGGCCAACGTCCTGACTTTC